This TCR beta chain was identified during a study of tumor-infiltrating lymphocytes in localized non-small cell lung cancer. The data were produced by immunoSEQ multiplex PCR, yet TCRdb's version contains in-frame clones alone and is incomplete. The sample has tens of thousands of clones; 73% are singletons. The sample taken for sequencing was lung tumor tissue. The receptor comes from a human donor with non-small cell lung cancer.

The CDR3 DNA reads TGTGCCAGCAGCTTGGTTTACGGGGGGAACACAGATACGCAGTATTTT. Translating it yields CASSLVYGGNTDTQYF. The chain links TRBV5-4 to TRBJ2-3; 7 bases align to TRBD2. The CDR3 consists of 16 residues. CDR1 SGHNT and CDR2 YYREEE come from the germline V gene (reference sequence). V dropped 0 bases and J dropped 2; count of bases not matched to a gene: 6.